What follows describes a single T cell receptor beta chain. A far larger clone lies a single base away; this is likely a read error. The same CDR3 also results from other DNA sequences found in this sample. This sample is part of a study of shared clonotypes between healthy human individuals. For unsorted PBMC, 250 to 350 ng DNA per replicate equaled 25,000 to 30,000 T cell genomes. Clones were sequenced by immunoSEQ multiplex PCR, and TCRdb holds only the in-frame ones, with some missing. The data show over 400,000 clones, 81% seen once. Germline values: CDR1 MNHNY, CDR2 SVGAGI (reference sequence). The V gene lost 0 bases and the J gene lost 4 bases, with 10 bases spanning the gap. This CDR3 comprises 15 residues.

Sample: PBMCs. The TCR was taken from a woman in her forties in good health. Some clones in this sample may be carry-over from other donors' samples. This chain links TRBV6-6 with TRBJ1-5; D unclear. CDR3 protein: CASSYSSSPNQPQHF. CDR3 nucleotide sequence: TGTGCCAGCAGTTACTCGAGCAGTCCGAATCAGCCCCAGCATTTT.